The rows below give T cell receptor beta chains drawn from one sample of a study of T cells in Graves' hyperthyroidism and ophthalmopathy. TCRdb redid the calling of the multiplex PCR reads with MiXCR, one entry per CDR3 protein. The profile shows approximately 420,000 distinct CDR3 sequences, under 15% of them singletons. Sequencing was performed on blood. The receptors derive from a woman under 40 with Graves' hyperthyroidism. CDR3s include the opening cysteine and the closing phenylalanine or tryptophan. D genes are given only for firm matches. Not every row has a clone size; where given, it reads once, few, many or a size class.

length: 15
size: many
V: TRBV7-2
J: TRBJ2-1
D: TRBD1
CDR3: CASSSDRGSYNEQFF
DNA: TGTGCCAGCAGCTCTGACAGGGGTAGTTACAATGAGCAGTTCTTC

length: 17
size: -
V: TRBV19
J: TRBJ2-2
D: TRBD2
CDR3: CASSKTAGGANTGELFF
DNA: TGTGCCAGTAGTAAGACGGCGGGAGGGGCGAACACCGGGGAGCTGTTTTTT

length: 15
size: -
V: TRBV27
J: TRBJ2-6
D: TRBD2
CDR3: CASSPGTTGANVLTF
DNA: TGTGCCAGCTCTCCCGGGACTACTGGGGCCAACGTCCTGACTTTC

length: 14
size: many
V: TRBV7-8
J: TRBJ1-5
D: TRBD1
CDR3: CASSLGQGGQPQHF
DNA: TGCGCCAGCAGCTTAGGACAGGGCGGGCAGCCCCAGCATTTT

length: 19
size: many
V: TRBV28
J: TRBJ1-1
D: TRBD1
CDR3: CASSSGTGFVSVLNTEAFF
DNA: TGTGCCAGCAGTTCTGGGACAGGGTTTGTGTCGGTTTTGAACACTGAAGCTTTCTTT

length: 15
size: many
V: TRBV11-3
J: TRBJ2-1
D: TRBD2
CDR3: CASSYGTSGNNEQFF
DNA: TGTGCCAGCAGCTACGGGACTAGCGGGAATAATGAGCAGTTCTTC

length: 15
size: few
V: TRBV5-6
J: TRBJ2-6
D: -
CDR3: CASGRLSSGANVLTF
DNA: TGTGCCAGCGGACGACTGAGCTCTGGGGCCAACGTCCTGACTTTC

length: 14
size: few
V: TRBV5-4
J: TRBJ2-1
D: TRBD1
CDR3: CASSAGTGQNEQFF
DNA: TGTGCCAGCAGTGCCGGGACAGGGCAAAATGAGCAGTTCTTC

length: 15
size: many
V: TRBV27
J: TRBJ2-1
D: -
CDR3: CASSSPDTSYNEQFF
DNA: TGTGCCAGCAGTTCCCCTGATACGTCCTACAATGAGCAGTTCTTC

length: 15
size: -
V: TRBV5-1
J: TRBJ2-3
D: -
CDR3: CASSLGQTGTDTQYF
DNA: TGCGCCAGCAGCTTGGGTCAGACCGGCACAGATACGCAGTATTTT

length: 19
size: few
V: TRBV5-1
J: TRBJ1-6
D: TRBD1
CDR3: CASSYGVRGESSYNSPLHF
DNA: TGCGCCAGCAGCTATGGCGTCAGGGGGGAGAGCTCCTATAATTCACCCCTCCACTTT

length: 14
size: -
V: TRBV7-2
J: TRBJ1-2
D: -
CDR3: CASPPPGGSYGYTF
DNA: TGTGCCAGCCCTCCTCCCGGGGGGTCGTATGGCTACACCTTC